Below, 17 T cell receptor beta chains from the same sample are listed, as sequenced in a study of Ad26.COV2.S vaccination and SARS-CoV-2 variants. The treatment denotes: around 19 received Ad26.COV2.S at low or high dose, single or two shots; five or six received placebo; per-sample allocation not given. Day 63 after the first injection of vaccine or placebo was the sampling time. The assay was immunoSEQ multiplex PCR, and TCRdb's table has in-frame clones only and misses some. The data hold approximately 280,000 clones, with more than 75% observed a single time. The sample consisted of peripheral blood, taken in a trial of Ad26.COV2.S vaccine versus placebo. The source is a person between 18 and 59 years old who received the Ad26.COV2.S COVID-19 vaccine or a placebo.

The chain couples TRBV2 to TRBJ2-7, with 9 bases identical to TRBD1. Per germline, CDR1 SNHLY and CDR2 FYNNEI. The CDR3 is 17 amino acids. Trimming at V came to 7 bases and at J to 0 bases, leaving 13 bases not matched to a gene. The DNA for the CDR3 is TGTGCCAGCACCCCGGGGACAGGGCGTCACACCTCCTACGAGCAGTACTTC. Translating it yields CASTPGTGRHTSYEQYF.

This chain links TRBV5-1 with TRBJ1-4; 11 nucleotides agree with TRBD1. The CDR3 contains 17 residues. Germline V gene lookup returns CDR1 SGHRS and CDR2 YFSETQ. The ends lost 2 bases at V and 7 bases at J; junction bases unmatched: 10. The CDR3 DNA reads as TGCGCCAGCAGCTTTGGGACAGGGGGTGTGCAGGGTGAAAAACTGTTTTTT. Encoded protein: CASSFGTGGVQGEKLFF.

This chain uses TRBV14 with TRBJ2-7; D may be TRBD1 (6 bases). Germline-derived CDR1 and CDR2 are SGHDN and FVKESK. V lost 3 bases, J lost 5 bases, and 20 bases lay in between. The CDR3 length is 16 residues. CDR3 sequence (DNA): TGTGCCAGCAGCCACCTACAGGGCCAAACATTCAACGAGCAGTACTTC. It is translated as CASSHLQGQTFNEQYF.

The chain recombines TRBV3-1 (or the pseudogene TRBV3-2) with TRBJ2-1; 11 bases are a match to TRBD2. In germline, CDR1 is LGHDT, CDR2 YNNKEL (reference sequence). The V and J ends lost 3 bases and 4 bases, in that order; junction bases with no gene match: 23. The CDR3 spans 22 residues. In nucleotides, the CDR3 is TGTGCCAGCAGCCAGCACCCCCTGACTAGCGGGAACCGTCCCTCGAAATACAATGAGCAGTTCTTC. This codes for CASSQHPLTSGNRPSKYNEQFF.

The chain is built from TRBV27 and TRBJ2-7; D is unresolved. Trimming left V 10 bases short and J 0 bases short, with 16 bases between. The CDR3 is 14 amino acids. Germline CDR1 is MNHEY and CDR2 is SMNVEV (reference sequence). The DNA for the CDR3 is TGTGCCACCCGGACCCAAACCTTCTCCTACGAGCAGTACTTC. This gives the protein CATRTQTFSYEQYF.

The chain combines TRBV27 with TRBJ2-2, with 7 bases identical to TRBD1. Trimming at V came to 3 bases and at J to 2 bases, leaving 9 bases not matched to a gene. The germline gives CDR1 MNHEY, CDR2 SMNVEV (reference sequence). This CDR3 spans 17 amino acids. CDR3 protein: CASSFSAGTVNTGELFF. The DNA of the CDR3 is TGTGCCAGCAGTTTCTCCGCCGGGACAGTTAACACCGGGGAGCTGTTTTTT.

The genes are TRBV13 and TRBJ2-2; either TRBD1 or TRBD2 may supply D (5 bases each). In germline, CDR1 is PRHDT, CDR2 FYEKMQ (reference sequence). The germline V and J ends were trimmed by 7 bases and 4 bases, with 19 bases remaining between them. This CDR3 spans 16 amino acids. The CDR3 is CASTLRGSGPTGELFF. The CDR3 region has the DNA TGTGCCAGCACCCTGAGGGGATCGGGGCCCACCGGGGAGCTGTTTTTT.

This chain uses TRBV18 with TRBJ2-7, with D uncertain. The V and J ends lost 2 bases and 4 bases respectively, with 12 bases between them. The germline V gene has CDR1 KGHSH and CDR2 LQKENI. The CDR3 covers 14 residues. The DNA of the CDR3 is TGTGCCAGCTCACCAGGGCCCGAAGGGTACGAGCAGTACTTC. Encoded protein: CASSPGPEGYEQYF.

CDR3 region: CSVTGQARHTEAFF. The CDR3 DNA reads TGCAGCGTTACCGGACAGGCCCGGCACACTGAAGCTTTCTTT. The chain employs TRBV29-1 and TRBJ1-1, with 7 nucleotides matching TRBD1. The trim removed 5 bases at V and 3 bases at J, leaving 9 bases unmatched. The CDR3 length is 14 residues. CDR1 and CDR2 from the germline V gene are SQVTM and ANQGSEA. The full variable domain, rest sourced from reference TRBV29-1 and TRBJ1-1, is SAVISQKPSRDICQRGTSLTIQCQVDSQVTMMFWYRQQPGQSLTLIATANQGSEATYESGFVIDKFPISRPNLTFSTLTVSNMSPEDSSIYLCSVTGQARHTEAFFGQGTRLTVV.

The chain joins TRBV2 to TRBJ2-2; 7 nucleotides line up with TRBD1. The CDR3 loop spans 15 amino acids. V shed 7 bases, J shed 0 bases, and the junction held 5 bases outside the gene matches. Germline CDR1 reads SNHLY; CDR2 reads FYNNEI. For the CDR3, the DNA is TGTGCCAGCACCGGGACAGTCACGAACACCGGGGAGCTGTTTTTT. Encoded protein: CASTGTVTNTGELFF.

Here the CDR3 reads CASRSASRGLPHLYGYTF. DNA of the CDR3: TGTGCCAGCAGGTCGGCTTCAAGAGGCCTTCCTCATCTCTATGGCTACACCTTC. The chain couples TRBV5-8 to TRBJ1-2; D is unclear. The CDR3 totals 18 residues. Trimming removed 5 bases at V and 4 bases at J, with 27 bases between. Germline lookup yields CDR1 SGHTS and CDR2 YDEGEE.

This clone was detected a few times. This sequence joins TRBV6-1 and TRBJ1-2, with unresolved D. Trimming pared 0 bases from V and 1 base from J, leaving 0 bases between. The CDR3 consists of 12 residues. Germline CDR1 is MNHNS and CDR2 is SASEGT. The CDR3, as DNA: TGTGCCAGCAGTGAAGCTAACTATGGCTACACCTTC. Translation gives CASSEANYGYTF.

This chain connects TRBV28 to TRBJ1-1; no firm D call. Trimming left V 5 bases short and J 0 bases short, with 13 bases between. Germline V gives CDR1 MDHEN, CDR2 SYDVKM. This CDR3 spans 15 amino acids. CDR3 amino acids: CASSTPRKMNTEAFF. The DNA for the CDR3 is TGTGCCAGCAGTACCCCCAGGAAGATGAACACTGAAGCTTTCTTT.

The chain has TRBV5-6 and TRBJ2-7; 7 nucleotides line up with TRBD1. The CDR3 loop spans 13 amino acids. The V gene's germline CDR1 is SGHDT and CDR2 YYEEEE. After removal of 6 bases from V and 0 bases from J, the junction contained 3 bases not matched to a gene. The CDR3 nucleotides read TGTGCCAGCATACAGGGGAGCTCCTACGAGCAGTACTTC. Translation gives CASIQGSSYEQYF. Using reference TRBV5-6 and TRBJ2-7 for the parts outside the CDR3, the full variable domain is DAGVTQSPTHLIKTRGQQVTLRCSPKSGHDTVSWYQQALGQGPQFIFQYYEEEERQRGNFPDRFSGHQFPNYSSELNVNALLLGDSALYLCASIQGSSYEQYFGPGTRLTVT.

This chain joins TRBV27 and TRBJ1-2; D is perhaps TRBD1 (6 bases). The length of the CDR3 is 16 residues. Trimming removed 5 bases at V and 8 bases at J, with 24 bases between. Germline V gene data show CDR1 as MNHEY and CDR2 as SMNVEV (reference sequence). The CDR3 nucleotides are TGTGCCAGCAGTCGACCCCCGGGGCCAGGGGCGGGGGGCTACACCTTC. Its translation is CASSRPPGPGAGGYTF.

This clone was counted only a few times. The chain uses TRBV30 and TRBJ1-6; D ambiguous. The CDR3 is 16 residues long. The ends were cut back, 0 bases at V and 4 bases at J, with 13 bases in the middle. Germline-derived CDR1 and CDR2 are GTSNPN and SVGIG (reference sequence). The CDR3 DNA follows: TGTGCCTGGAGTGTACGGAGGGTTCAGTATAATTCACCCCTCCACTTT. This sequence encodes CAWSVRRVQYNSPLHF.

The chain is built from TRBV19 and TRBJ2-7; weak D call: TRBD1 (5 bases). The CDR3 is 13 amino acids. V lost 5 bases, J lost 2 bases, and 10 bases lay in between. Germline values: CDR1 LNHDA, CDR2 SQIVND (reference sequence). CDR3 coding DNA: TGTGCCAGTAGTTTCGACAGCACCTACGAGCAGTACTTC. Amino acid sequence: CASSFDSTYEQYF.